This T cell receptor (beta chain) emerged from a study of T cells in narcolepsy. Worth noting for this clone: What it recognizes is unknown.

Study outcomes and limitations: No autoreactive T cell clone sequences appeared in some memory CD4+ repertoires. Autoreactive HCRT-specific and TRIB2-specific clonotypes were marked in same-patient CSF-versus-blood CD4+ comparisons. Healthy controls reportedly lacked the autoreactive clonotypes serially found in patients' blood.

TCRdb's table, derived via immunoSEQ multiplex PCR, lists solely in-frame clones and lacks some. This table has 25,000 to 30,000 clones, roughly 77% appearing once. The receptor was derived from a human donor in good health. Sequencing input: memory (CD45RA-) CD4+ T cells from blood.

CDR3 DNA sequence: TGTGCCAGCAGCCGACAGGTGGACACTGAAGCTTTCTTT. Translation: CASSRQVDTEAFF. The V gene is TRBV6-6, the J gene TRBJ1-1; a weak D match, TRBD1 (6 bases). Per germline, CDR1 MNHNY and CDR2 SVGAGI (reference sequence). Trimming removed 6 bases from V and 3 bases from J, with 11 bases in between. The CDR3 contains 13 residues.